These T cell receptor beta chains were read from a single sample in a study of OX40 agonist ivuxolimab in advanced cancers. Repertoires were generated with immunoSEQ multiplex PCR, while TCRdb's copy carries only in-frame clones and drops some. The sample lists 4,500 to 7,000 clones; 71% were seen once. Sequencing was performed on CD4+ or CD8+ T cells sorted from blood, taken in a trial of the OX40 agonist ivuxolimab. These receptors originate from an adult with an advanced solid tumor such as melanoma, head and neck, liver or kidney cancer. The CDR3 runs from the conserved cysteine through the conserved F or W. A D gene is named only where the DNA matches it firmly. Not all rows give a size; the values are once, few, many and, for expanded clones, a class.

v_gene	d_gene	j_gene	abundance	CDR3nt	CDR3aa
TRBV4-3	TRBD2	TRBJ2-1	once	TGCGCCAGCAGCCAATTTAGACTAGCGGGGCTTAATGAGCAGTTCTTC	CASSQFRLAGLNEQFF
TRBV11-2	.	TRBJ2-4	.	TGTGCCAGCAGCCCCCCCCGGGACATTTCGTACTTC	CASSPPRDISYF
TRBV7-2	TRBD1	TRBJ2-7	.	TGTGCCAGTAGCTTACAGGGGGCTAGCGAGCAGTACTTC	CASSLQGASEQYF
TRBV9	TRBD2	TRBJ2-3	once	TGTGCCAGCAGCATGGTTAGCGGGGGGGCAGATACGCAGTATTTT	CASSMVSGGADTQYF
TRBV9	TRBD1	TRBJ1-6	few	TGTGCCAGCAGCAAAGGGACAGGGGGTCGGTCACCCCTCCACTTT	CASSKGTGGRSPLHF
TRBV27	.	TRBJ2-1	.	TGTGCCAGCAGTTTGTGGGCAGGGTCCTACAATGAGCAGTTCTTC	CASSLWAGSYNEQFF
TRBV7-2	.	TRBJ2-7	few	TGCGCCAGCAGCCAACAGCGAACGGCCACCTACGAGCAGTACTTC	CASSQQRTATYEQYF
TRBV7-9	.	TRBJ1-1	.	TGTGCCAGCAGCCGGGTAACACGGGAGGGTACTGAAGCTTTCTTT	CASSRVTREGTEAFF
TRBV7-9	.	TRBJ2-1	few	TGTGCCAGCAGAACTCGGGCGGGTGAGCAGTTCTTC	CASRTRAGEQFF
TRBV7-8	.	TRBJ2-2	few	TGTGCCAGCAGCGTAGTAGGAGCCGGGGAGCTGTTTTTT	CASSVVGAGELFF
TRBV5-6	.	TRBJ2-7	.	TGTGCCAGCAGTCCGGGGACGGGCGCCTACGAGCAGTACTTC	CASSPGTGAYEQYF